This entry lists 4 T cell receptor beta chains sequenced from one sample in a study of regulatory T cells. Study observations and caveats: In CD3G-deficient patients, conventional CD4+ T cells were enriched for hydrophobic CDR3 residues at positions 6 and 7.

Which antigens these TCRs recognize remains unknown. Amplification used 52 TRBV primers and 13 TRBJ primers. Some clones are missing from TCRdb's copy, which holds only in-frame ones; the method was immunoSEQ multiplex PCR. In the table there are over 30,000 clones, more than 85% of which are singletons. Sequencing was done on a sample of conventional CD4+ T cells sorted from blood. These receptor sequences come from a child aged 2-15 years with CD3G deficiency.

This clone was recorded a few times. This chain's CDR3 is CASSFDSPYGYTF. The DNA of the CDR3 is TGCGCCAGCAGTTTCGACAGCCCCTATGGCTACACCTTC. This rearrangement joins TRBV5-1 to TRBJ1-2; D might be TRBD1 (5 bases). With 5 bases removed from V and 4 bases from J, the gap between germline ends came to 12 bases. This CDR3 has 13 amino acids. The germline CDR1 and CDR2 sequences are SGHRS and YFSETQ.

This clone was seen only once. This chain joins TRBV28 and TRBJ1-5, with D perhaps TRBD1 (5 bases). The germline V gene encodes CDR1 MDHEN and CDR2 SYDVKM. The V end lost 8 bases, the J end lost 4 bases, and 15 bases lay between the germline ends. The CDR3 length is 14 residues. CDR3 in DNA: TGTGCCAGCGGGGTTTCGGGGCGAAATCAGCCCCAGCATTTT. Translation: CASGVSGRNQPQHF.

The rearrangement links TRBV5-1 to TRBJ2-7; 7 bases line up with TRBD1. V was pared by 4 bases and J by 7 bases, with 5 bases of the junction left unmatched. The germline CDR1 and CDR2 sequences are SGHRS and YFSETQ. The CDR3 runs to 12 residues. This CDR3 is CASSPTGNEQYF. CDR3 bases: TGCGCCAGCAGCCCGACAGGGAATGAGCAGTACTTC.

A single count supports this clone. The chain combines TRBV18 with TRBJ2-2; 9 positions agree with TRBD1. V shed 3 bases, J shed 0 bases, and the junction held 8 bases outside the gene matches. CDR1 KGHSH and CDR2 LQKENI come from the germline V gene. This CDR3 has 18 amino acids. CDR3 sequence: CASSPGTTGGTNTGELFF. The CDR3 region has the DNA TGTGCCAGCTCACCCGGAACGACAGGGGGAACGAACACCGGGGAGCTGTTTTTT.